The 9 T cell receptor beta chains below were found in one sample sequenced in a study of CD8 T cells in ankylosing spondylitis. In TCRdb, the 5' RACE reads were re-called with MiXCR into one record per CDR3 protein. The sample shows more than 400,000 distinct CDR3 sequences, 5.3% of them seen only once. These receptors are not linked to any known antigen. Notes on the study in general: Several highly homologous variants made up a TCR beta motif that seemed to typify ankylosing spondylitis blood.

The sample taken for sequencing was blood, either unsorted or a sorted T cell fraction (not recorded which). Source of these receptors: a male donor with ankylosing spondylitis.

This clonotype was observed at least ten times. The chain carries TRBV11-2 and TRBJ2-3; TRBD1 aligns across 8 bases. CDR3 length: 16 residues. Germline V lookup: CDR1 SGHAT, CDR2 FQNNGV. The V segment lost 2 bases and the J segment 3 bases; nucleotides outside the gene matches: 7. This chain's CDR3 is CASSLFQGALTDTQYF. The CDR3 coding sequence is TGTGCCAGCAGCTTATTCCAGGGGGCTTTGACAGATACGCAGTATTTT.

At least ten counts were recorded for this clonotype. Here the CDR3 DNA reads TGTGCCAGCAGTGAATGGGGTTTGGGGAGCGGGGAGCTGTTTTTT. It specifies CASSEWGLGSGELFF. This chain joins TRBV25-1 and TRBJ2-2, with a tentative D call TRBD2 (5 bases). V was pared by 1 base and J by 7 bases, with 13 bases between. The germline V gene has CDR1 MGHDK and CDR2 SYGVNS. The CDR3 runs to 15 residues.

There are many counts of this clonotype. This rearrangement joins TRBV5-1 to TRBJ2-7; tentative D call: TRBD1 (5 bases). The V and J ends lost 0 bases and 3 bases respectively, with 16 bases between them. The length of the CDR3 is 16 residues. Germline V gives CDR1 SGHRS, CDR2 YFSETQ. CDR3 coding DNA: TGCGCCAGCAGCTTGGGCACAGGCGAAGAGTTCTACGAGCAGTACTTC. Protein product: CASSLGTGEEFYEQYF.

At least ten counts were recorded for this clonotype. At one end, the junction sequence differs from germline, possibly due to a read error. The gene calls are TRBV7-9 and TRBJ1-3; no firm D call. Per germline, CDR1 SEHNR and CDR2 FQNEAQ (reference sequence). The CDR3 contains 11 residues. CDR3 sequence reads: CASSTRGPILF. The CDR3 DNA reads TGTGCCAGCAGCACCCGCGGGCCCATCCTATTT.

This clonotype was detected ten times or more. The chain recombines TRBV7-2 with TRBJ2-4; D uncertain. This CDR3 spans 16 amino acids. CDR1 and CDR2 from the germline V gene are SGHTA and FQGNSA. The V end was cut by 5 bases, the J end by 0 bases, with 14 bases between. The CDR3 loop reads CASSEEIVLAKNIQYF. CDR3 sequence (DNA): TGTGCCAGCAGCGAAGAGATAGTACTAGCCAAAAACATTCAGTACTTC.

The sample holds many counts of this clonotype. The chain employs TRBV7-9 and TRBJ2-7; 9 nucleotides match TRBD1. J gave up 3 bases and V 8 bases, and 11 bases lay outside the gene matches. Germline-derived CDR1 and CDR2 are SEHNR and FQNEAQ (reference sequence). The CDR3 has 15 amino acids. The DNA for the CDR3 is TGTGCCAGCCGAAACACGGGACAGGGCGACTACGAGCAGTACTTC. Its protein is CASRNTGQGDYEQYF.

This clonotype was seen at least ten times. The chain combines TRBV5-1 with TRBJ1-1, with 7 bases matching TRBD1. Germline CDR1 and CDR2: SGHRS and YFSETQ. V was pared by 0 bases and J by 8 bases, with 10 bases of the junction left unmatched. The CDR3 runs 15 residues. Written as DNA, the CDR3 is TGCGCCAGCAGCTTGGACAACAGGGGAGTTTCCGAAGCTTTCTTT. Amino acid sequence: CASSLDNRGVSEAFF.

This clonotype was counted ten times or more. The CDR3 nucleotides read TGCAGCGTTGGTGGGACAGAATTTTACGAGCAGTACTTC. This sequence encodes CSVGGTEFYEQYF. The chain couples TRBV29-1 to TRBJ2-7; TRBD1 matches at 7 bases. The CDR3 is made up of 13 amino acids. The J segment lost 4 bases and the V segment lost 4 bases, leaving 7 bases of the junction unmatched. Looked up from germline, CDR1 is SQVTM and CDR2 is ANQGSEA.

This clonotype has ten or more counts. One junction end disagrees with the germline gene, perhaps due to a read error. The chain employs TRBV29-1 and TRBJ2-7, with a tentative D call TRBD2 (5 bases). This CDR3 region has 14 residues. Looked up from germline, CDR1 is SQVTM and CDR2 is ANQGSEA. The CDR3 region is CSVTHTMDSDEQYF. The DNA of the CDR3 is TGCAGCGTTACTCACACCATGGACTCCGACGAGCAGTACTTC.